The rows below give T cell receptor beta chains drawn from one sample of a study of CD8 T cells in ankylosing spondylitis. One entry per CDR3 protein, called by TCRdb with MiXCR from the 5' RACE reads. Here the sample spans about 540,000 distinct CDR3 sequences, approximately 11% being singletons. The sequenced sample consisted of blood, either unsorted or a sorted T cell fraction (not recorded which). These receptor sequences come from a male donor with ankylosing spondylitis. Both conserved end residues are part of each CDR3.

j_gene: TRBJ2-7; v_gene: TRBV7-9; CDR3aa: CASSLLSGDEQYF
j_gene: TRBJ2-7; v_gene: TRBV20-1; CDR3aa: CSARDSTTYEQYF
j_gene: TRBJ1-5; v_gene: TRBV30; CDR3aa: CAWSVQGKGQPQHF
j_gene: TRBJ2-6; v_gene: TRBV7-2; CDR3aa: CASTFLHSGANVLTF
j_gene: TRBJ2-1; v_gene: TRBV20-1; CDR3aa: CSARPGTSDHNEQFF
j_gene: TRBJ2-3; v_gene: TRBV29-1; CDR3aa: CSVRPYSRTTDTQYF
j_gene: TRBJ2-4; v_gene: TRBV5-6; CDR3aa: CASSLVGGRVTVNIQYF
j_gene: TRBJ2-5; v_gene: TRBV3-1; CDR3aa: CASSQDRTGVEETQYF
j_gene: TRBJ1-1; v_gene: TRBV11-3; CDR3aa: CASSAGQGSGTEAFF
j_gene: TRBJ2-4; v_gene: TRBV3-1; CDR3aa: CASSHDTKNIQYF
j_gene: TRBJ2-5; v_gene: TRBV4-2; CDR3aa: CASSQDWLAGGETQYF
j_gene: TRBJ1-1; v_gene: TRBV3-1; CDR3aa: CASSRQHRGSPEAFF
j_gene: TRBJ1-5; v_gene: TRBV20-1; CDR3aa: CSANDRKLSNQPQHF
j_gene: TRBJ2-6; v_gene: TRBV28; CDR3aa: CASRGPGANVLTF
j_gene: TRBJ1-3; v_gene: TRBV20-1; CDR3aa: CSAGRTVGNTIYF
j_gene: TRBJ1-4; v_gene: TRBV10-3; CDR3aa: CAISGQGQNEKLFF
j_gene: TRBJ2-3; v_gene: TRBV18; CDR3aa: CASSPSLTDTQYF
j_gene: TRBJ2-2; v_gene: TRBV7-2; CDR3aa: CASSATSGTGELFF
j_gene: TRBJ2-3; v_gene: TRBV5-1; CDR3aa: CASSLGNTDTQYF
j_gene: TRBJ1-5; v_gene: TRBV2; CDR3aa: CASTDQGVPRQPQHF
j_gene: TRBJ2-1; v_gene: TRBV20-1; CDR3aa: CSANGIYNEQFF
j_gene: TRBJ2-1; v_gene: TRBV20-1; CDR3aa: CSVTPATSVRNEQFF
j_gene: TRBJ2-5; v_gene: TRBV10-2; CDR3aa: CASSEAGTSRETQYF
j_gene: TRBJ2-5; v_gene: TRBV20-1; CDR3aa: CSAGATGAAETQYF
j_gene: TRBJ2-1; v_gene: TRBV12-3/TRBV12-4; CDR3aa: CASSLGGGPNSYNEQFF
j_gene: TRBJ2-6; v_gene: TRBV20-1; CDR3aa: CSARVPAGTRANVLTF
j_gene: TRBJ1-1; v_gene: TRBV4-2; CDR3aa: CASSPQGAGTEAFF
j_gene: TRBJ2-5; v_gene: TRBV5-6; CDR3aa: CASSLAATRKETQYF
j_gene: TRBJ2-2; v_gene: TRBV5-1; CDR3aa: CASFWGHTAGELFF
j_gene: TRBJ2-3; v_gene: TRBV20-1; CDR3aa: CSAEPGPIDTQYF
j_gene: TRBJ2-1; v_gene: TRBV5-1; CDR3aa: CASSPGLAYNEQFF
j_gene: TRBJ1-1; v_gene: TRBV7-2; CDR3aa: CASSPRQGYTEAFF
j_gene: TRBJ1-4; v_gene: TRBV18; CDR3aa: CASSHGSHNEKLFF
j_gene: TRBJ2-2; v_gene: TRBV5-1; CDR3aa: CASSPGGGTPGELFF
j_gene: TRBJ2-1; v_gene: TRBV20-1; CDR3aa: CSASRDWADNEQFF
j_gene: TRBJ1-2; v_gene: TRBV28; CDR3aa: CASSLFQGYTF
j_gene: TRBJ2-1; v_gene: TRBV12-3/TRBV12-4; CDR3aa: CASSPSGRAHNEQFF
j_gene: TRBJ2-7; v_gene: TRBV5-1; CDR3aa: CASSSKQGASYEQYF
j_gene: TRBJ2-5; v_gene: TRBV6-5; CDR3aa: CASSSSGQGMETQYF
j_gene: TRBJ2-5; v_gene: TRBV6-1; CDR3aa: CASSRTSGSQETQYF
j_gene: TRBJ2-7; v_gene: TRBV2; CDR3aa: CASFGQSYEQYF
j_gene: TRBJ2-5; v_gene: TRBV7-8; CDR3aa: CASSLTLAEETQYF
j_gene: TRBJ2-7; v_gene: TRBV7-8; CDR3aa: CASSLVSGAAYEQYF
j_gene: TRBJ2-1; v_gene: TRBV12-3/TRBV12-4; CDR3aa: CASIPGLAGGPPYNEQFF
j_gene: TRBJ1-5; v_gene: TRBV12-3/TRBV12-4; CDR3aa: CASTPGQGVQPQHF
j_gene: TRBJ2-1; v_gene: TRBV18; CDR3aa: CASSPTREEGNEQFF
j_gene: TRBJ2-1; v_gene: TRBV24-1; CDR3aa: CATSDEGRTNEQFF
j_gene: TRBJ2-5; v_gene: TRBV24-1; CDR3aa: CATSDPGLSYQETQYF
j_gene: TRBJ2-7; v_gene: TRBV28; CDR3aa: CASSSPAPPFYEQYF
j_gene: TRBJ2-1; v_gene: TRBV20-1; CDR3aa: CSARGEAGATYNEQFF
j_gene: TRBJ1-2; v_gene: TRBV7-2; CDR3aa: CASSLGAQNYYGYTF
j_gene: TRBJ2-3; v_gene: TRBV20-1; CDR3aa: CSAIQGGPSTDTQYF
j_gene: TRBJ2-3; v_gene: TRBV20-1; CDR3aa: CSSQVAGTDTQYF
j_gene: TRBJ2-5; v_gene: TRBV21-1; CDR3aa: CASSKERGLASAQETQYF
j_gene: TRBJ2-1; v_gene: TRBV2; CDR3aa: CASSERVAPAEQFF
j_gene: TRBJ2-1; v_gene: TRBV12-5; CDR3aa: CASGLATINEQFF
j_gene: TRBJ1-1; v_gene: TRBV12-3/TRBV12-4; CDR3aa: CASSPTGGAVNTEAFF
j_gene: TRBJ1-1; v_gene: TRBV14; CDR3aa: CASSQGGPGEAFF